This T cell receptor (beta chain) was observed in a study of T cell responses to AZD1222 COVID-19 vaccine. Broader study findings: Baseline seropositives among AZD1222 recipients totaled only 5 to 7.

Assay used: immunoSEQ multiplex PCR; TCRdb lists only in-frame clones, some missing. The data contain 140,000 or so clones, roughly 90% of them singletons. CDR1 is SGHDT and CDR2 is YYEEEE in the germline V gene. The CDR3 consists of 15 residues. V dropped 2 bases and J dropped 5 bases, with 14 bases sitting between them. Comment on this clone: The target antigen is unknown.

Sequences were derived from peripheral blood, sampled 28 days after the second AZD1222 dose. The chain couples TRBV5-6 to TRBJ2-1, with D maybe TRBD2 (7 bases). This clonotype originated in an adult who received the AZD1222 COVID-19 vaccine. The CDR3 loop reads CASSLSGGPHNEQFF. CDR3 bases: TGTGCCAGCAGCTTATCGGGGGGCCCTCACAATGAGCAGTTCTTC.